The 5 T cell receptor beta chains presented below share a single source sample, sequenced in a study of somatic mutations in cytotoxic T cells in rheumatoid arthritis. TCRdb keeps only in-frame clones here, not all; method: immunoSEQ multiplex PCR. The sample contains about 21,000 clones, under 85% of which appear only once. The source material was CD8+ T cells sorted from blood. The receptor set was obtained from a young man with rheumatoid arthritis.

This chain joins TRBV9 and TRBJ1-6; 7 nucleotides line up with TRBD1. The junction had 5 bases not matched to a gene; V was cut back by 2 bases and J by 9 bases. Germline V CDR1 and CDR2: SGDLS, YYNGEE. The CDR3 runs 14 residues. CDR3 protein: CASSVRQGSSPLHF. The CDR3 bases are TGTGCCAGCAGCGTGCGACAGGGATCTTCACCCCTCCACTTT.

The CDR3 sequence: CASRVTGGARKLFF. Here the CDR3 DNA reads TGTGCCAGCAGAGTGACAGGGGGTGCTCGAAAACTGTTTTTT. V gene TRBV6-5 combines with J gene TRBJ1-4, with 9 nucleotides matching TRBD1. The CDR3 runs to 14 residues. CDR1 is MNHEY and CDR2 is SVGAGI in the germline V gene. J gave up 10 bases and V 6 bases, and 9 bases lay outside the gene matches.

This clone was seen more than once but under ten times. The DNA for the CDR3 is TGTGCCAGCAGCTTCTCCGGGACAGCGGCCTATGGCTACACCTTC. The encoded protein is CASSFSGTAAYGYTF. The chain has TRBV7-9 and TRBJ1-2, with 7 bases fitting TRBD1. The CDR3 consists of 15 residues. The V gene end was trimmed by 3 bases and the J gene end by 4 bases; junction bases not matched to a gene: 8. Germline-derived CDR1 and CDR2 are SEHNR and FQNEAQ (reference sequence).

This clone was counted a single time. The chain uses TRBV13 and TRBJ2-7; D unresolved. The CDR3 length is 13 residues. The V end lost 5 bases, the J end lost 4 bases, and 12 bases lay between the germline ends. Germline CDR1 PRHDT, CDR2 FYEKMQ (reference sequence). The CDR3 nucleotides read TGTGCCAGCAGCCCCTTCGGACGTTACGAGCAGTACTTC. Its protein product is CASSPFGRYEQYF.

The J gene is TRBJ2-1, the V gene TRBV29-1; 12 bases map to TRBD2. Germline CDR1 and CDR2: SQVTM and ANQGSEA. Losses at the gene ends were 6 bases for V and 4 bases for J; bases not matched to a gene: 1. The CDR3 totals 13 residues. The chain's CDR3 is CSVGLAGYNEQFF. The CDR3 DNA reads TGCAGCGTCGGACTAGCGGGGTACAATGAGCAGTTCTTC.